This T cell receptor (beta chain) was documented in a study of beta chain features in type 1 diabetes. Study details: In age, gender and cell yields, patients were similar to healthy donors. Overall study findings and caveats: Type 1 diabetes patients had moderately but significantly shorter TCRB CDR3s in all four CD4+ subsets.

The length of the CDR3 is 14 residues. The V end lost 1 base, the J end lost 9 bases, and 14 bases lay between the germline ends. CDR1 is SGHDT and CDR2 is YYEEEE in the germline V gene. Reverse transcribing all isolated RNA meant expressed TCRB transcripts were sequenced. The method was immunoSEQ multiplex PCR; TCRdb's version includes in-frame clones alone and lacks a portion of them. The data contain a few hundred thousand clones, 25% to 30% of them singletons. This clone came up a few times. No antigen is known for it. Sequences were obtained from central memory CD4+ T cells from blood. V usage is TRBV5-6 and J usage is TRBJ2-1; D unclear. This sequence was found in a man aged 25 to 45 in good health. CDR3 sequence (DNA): TGTGCCAGCAGCTTGACGATGGGGATGGGTGAGCAGTTCTTC. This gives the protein CASSLTMGMGEQFF.